This entry concerns a single T cell receptor (beta chain). This clone was observed a few times. Its antigen is still unknown. Nothing much larger sits one base from this clone, and base qualities are not available. A single peripheral blood draw of around 120 mL on average was collected from each donor into heparinised tubes. Using a panel that included CD45RO, CCR7, CD25, CD127, CD95 and CD27, naive, central memory, regulatory and stem cell-like memory CD4+ T cells were sorted on a BD FACSAria II. Purity was above 95% for every sorted population. PBMCs were separated immediately by Lymphoprep density gradient centrifugation and were stained directly, without being cultured. So that batch effects would be minimized, each experiment stained and sorted samples in pairs, pairing one healthy donor with one patient. The data were obtained in a study of beta chain features in type 1 diabetes (dated by TCRdb to the late 2010s). Study-wide context: Mean age, gender distribution, total cell number and subset yield were not different between patients and healthy donors. A total of 90 million to 120 million sorted cells were examined across all samples, and a strong correlation was observed between cell number per subset and RNA yield. The study compared TCRB repertoires of sorted circulating CD4+ T cell subsets between recently diagnosed type 1 diabetes patients and matched healthy donors. Regulatory and stem cell-like memory subsets were isolated from only 8 patients and about eight healthy donors, whereas naive and central memory subsets came from all 30 or so donors. The paper as a whole reports these results and caveats: Type 1 diabetes patients showed a moderate but significant shortening of TCRB CDR3 length in all four CD4+ subsets. Because cDNA was sequenced instead of genomic DNA, activated cells with high expression could be over-represented, although the groups did not differ in activation or CD3 levels. Naive, central memory and regulatory TCRB repertoires appeared more similar among patients than among healthy donors. Patients with type 1 diabetes made fewer insertions and deleted more nucleotides at VDJ recombination sites, implying thymic rearrangement abnormalities. Because small numbers of individuals were included in the HLA sub-analyses, any influence of HLA type on TCRB rearrangement was left unresolved. PCR may preferentially amplify shorter templates, but because patient and control samples were amplified and corrected together, any resulting skew would affect both groups equally.

All of the isolated RNA was reverse transcribed with the High Capacity cDNA Reverse Transcription Kit, so expressed TCRB transcripts were sequenced. Deep immunoSEQ sequencing was performed on naive, central memory and regulatory T cell samples, with an average of roughly 3.5 million total reads per sample. Sorted cells were lysed in RLT buffer and RNA was extracted with DNase-treated RNeasy Micro or Mini kits, depending on cell number. To prevent cross-contamination, every cell subset was processed on its own, while patient and healthy donor samples were processed together. TCRB sequences were amplified from cDNA with the immunoSEQ multiplex PCR, producing 87-bp fragments spanning the CDR3 region. Sequencing of the amplicons was done on the Illumina HiSeq platform. The original methods were these. PCR bias was computationally corrected using synthetic template baselines, reads within Hamming distance 2 were collapsed, and singletons that could not be merged were discarded. Reads were aligned against IMGT to assign V, D and J genes, CDR3 length and insertions or deletions at six rearrangement sites. Clonotype counts were normalized to sorted cell number within each subset before computing true diversity and Gini coefficients with the tcR R package. Repertoire sharing was quantified using the overlap coefficient calculated on TCRB nucleotide sequences. As a proxy for the pre-selection repertoire, out-of-frame TCRB sequences from naive cells were analyzed. TCRdb stores this immuneACCESS table with in-frame sequences only. Part of the clones is absent; in the studies checked, under half of the shortfall reflects unresolved V genes, and no reason is known for the rest. That table gives V, J and clone size, and the DNA gave D and trimming. The sample contains roughly 340,000 clones, roughly 13% of them found a single time. The ten biggest clones cover about 0.01% of the sample.

From a lookup of the germline V gene, CDR1 and CDR2 are SGHTA and FQGNSA. The germline ends are 16 bases apart after V is trimmed by 5 bases and J by 1 base. There are 16 amino acids in the CDR3, from cysteine to phenylalanine inclusive. Only CDR3 DNA remains: 48 bases, in frame from the first base. The chain uses TRBV7-2 and TRBJ2-3, and perhaps TRBD2 as D gene, on 6 matching bases. The sequenced sample consisted of naive CD4+ T cells from blood. The sample's cell subset or site label, in plain terms: true naive CD4+ T cells. The sequence was collected from a woman aged 18 to 35 with type 1 diabetes. The CDR3 region: CASSRDFLGGTDTQYF. Read as DNA, the sequence is TGTGCCAGCAGCCGGGACTTCCTCGGGGGCACAGATACGCAGTATTTT.